Included here is one TCR beta chain sequence, with context. Its specificity is unknown. This specimen belongs to a study of cytomegalovirus exposure and HLA in healthy donors. Study-wide results and limits: In vitro work confirmed that three CMV-associated chains recognize CMV antigens. TCR beta chains numbering more than 150 were designated cytomegalovirus-associated. Subsequent analysis of the approximately 110 validation repertoires found a tendency for first-cohort TCR clusters to co-occur.

Method: immunoSEQ multiplex PCR; TCRdb's copy keeps in-frame clones and lacks some. The sample contains 100,000 to 120,000 clones, 88% of which appear only once. From germline, CDR1 is MNHNS and CDR2 SASEGT. The J segment lost 3 bases and the V segment lost 3 bases, leaving 7 bases of the junction unmatched. CDR3 length: 16 amino acids. Specimen: PBMCs. This TCR came from a woman in her 30s in good health and CMV-seropositive. The J gene is TRBJ2-3, the V gene TRBV6-1; 9 nucleotides align to TRBD1. CDR3 bases: TGTGCCAGCAGTGATAGTCCCGGACAGGGGACAGATACGCAGTATTTT. It is translated as CASSDSPGQGTDTQYF.